This record concerns one T cell receptor (beta chain) sequence. Clones were read by immunoSEQ multiplex PCR, and TCRdb kept only the in-frame ones, dropping some. Here the sample spans fewer than 100,000 clones, about 89% being singletons. The CDR3 covers 16 residues. Between the trimmed V and J ends, which lost 1 base and 4 bases, there was a span of 15 bases. Germline values: CDR1 WNHNN, CDR2 SYGVQD (reference sequence). The data were taken from a study of OX40 agonist ivuxolimab in advanced cancers. As for the study in general: Under the entry rules, prior anti-PD-1, anti-PD-L1 or anti-CTLA-4 therapy was allowed, and roughly 41% had some.

Material: CD4+ or CD8+ T cells sorted from blood, obtained in a trial of the OX40 agonist ivuxolimab. The TCR sequence derives from an adult with an advanced solid tumor such as melanoma, head and neck, liver or kidney cancer. This chain joins TRBV10-1 and TRBJ2-3; TRBD1 is a possible D gene (5 bases). This chain's CDR3 is CASSEFATALPDTQYF. Here the CDR3 DNA reads TGCGCCAGCAGTGAGTTCGCGACAGCGCTCCCAGATACGCAGTATTTT.